The present T cell receptor (beta chain) was sequenced within a study of blood T cell repertoires in COVID-19. Looking at the study overall: There were acute and convalescent COVID-19 samples, and they came from the United States, Italy and Spain. T cells, B-cell-depleted T cells, or PBMCs provided the cDNA or gDNA that served as material.

Authors' analysis steps: Quantification of nucleated cells was approximated via reference gene primer amplification. Repertoires were generated with immunoSEQ multiplex PCR, while TCRdb's copy carries only in-frame clones and drops some. V and J calls and clone size follow that table, whereas D and trimming were derived from the DNA. The repertoire consists of fewer than 300,000 clones, with 88% occurring once and the leading ten covering 0.99%. The germline V gene encodes CDR1 LNHDA and CDR2 SQIVND (reference sequence). The V gene end was trimmed by 4 bases and the J gene end by 3 bases; junction bases not matched to a gene: 6. This CDR3 region has 15 residues.

V usage is TRBV19 and J usage is TRBJ1-1; 9 bases agree with TRBD1. This TCR was recovered from a woman aged 40 to 50 who had recovered from COVID-19. The sequenced material came from peripheral blood. The CDR3 bases are TGTGCCAGTAGTACAGGGACAGGGTGGGACACTGAAGCTTTCTTT. This codes for CASSTGTGWDTEAFF.